This T cell receptor (beta chain) was recorded in a study of T cell responses to AZD1222 COVID-19 vaccine. Study-level points and caveats: The donor cohort was predominantly white British with a female majority, and clonal diversity may have been underestimated.

Per germline, CDR1 LGHDT and CDR2 YNNKEL (reference sequence). This CDR3 spans 17 amino acids. Losses at the gene ends were 2 bases for V and 2 bases for J; bases not matched to a gene: 8. A note on this clone: The antigen is not known.

Second-dose recipients at about 4 or about 12 weeks were treated as one pooled group. TCRdb's table, derived via immunoSEQ multiplex PCR, lists solely in-frame clones and lacks some. The sample carries 40,000 to 55,000 clones, 90% recorded once. This specimen was peripheral blood, taken 28 days after the second AZD1222 dose. The receptor's source is an adult who received the AZD1222 COVID-19 vaccine. V is TRBV3-1 (or the pseudogene TRBV3-2) and J is TRBJ2-5; 10 bases match TRBD2. CDR3 nucleotides: TGTGCCAGCAGCCAACGGGGACTAGCGTCCGATCAAGAGACCCAGTACTTC. Translated, it gives CASSQRGLASDQETQYF.